The rows below give T cell receptor beta chains drawn from one sample of a study of blood T cell repertoires in COVID-19. Libraries were prepared by immunoSEQ multiplex PCR; TCRdb keeps only in-frame clonotypes and omits some of them. The sample yields roughly 200,000 clones, roughly 86% seen once. The sample was peripheral blood. Receptors were obtained from a man aged 18 to 30 with active or convalescent COVID-19. CDR3s include the opening cysteine and the closing phenylalanine or tryptophan. D genes are given only for firm matches. Clone size is shown for a subset of rows, as once, few, many or a class of expanded clone.

V: TRBV5-6
D: TRBD1
size: NA
J: TRBJ1-2
length: 14
DNA: TGTGCCAGCAGCTTTATAGGGACAGGGCCTGTGTACACCTTC
CDR3: CASSFIGTGPVYTF

V: TRBV4-1
D: NA
size: many
J: TRBJ1-6
length: 13
DNA: TGCGCCAGCAGCCAAGAGGGCCTTTCACCCCTCCACTTT
CDR3: CASSQEGLSPLHF

V: TRBV5-4
D: NA
size: NA
J: TRBJ2-3
length: 17
DNA: TGTGCCAGCTCTCCGGGTCCTGCGTATTTGGAAACAGATACGCAGTATTTT
CDR3: CASSPGPAYLETDTQYF

V: TRBV30
D: NA
size: NA
J: TRBJ2-2
length: 13
DNA: TGTGCCTGGAGTATACGGGTGTCTGGGGAGCTGTTTTTT
CDR3: CAWSIRVSGELFF

V: TRBV5-1
D: NA
size: NA
J: TRBJ2-4
length: 17
DNA: TGCGCCAGCAGCTCCTCGGACACTCCTTCGGCCAAAAACATTCAGTACTTC
CDR3: CASSSSDTPSAKNIQYF

V: TRBV18
D: NA
size: NA
J: TRBJ1-6
length: 14
DNA: TGTGCCAGCTCACCGGGGGCATGGAATTCACCCCTCCACTTT
CDR3: CASSPGAWNSPLHF

V: TRBV6-6
D: TRBD2
size: NA
J: TRBJ2-5
length: 11
DNA: TGTGCCAGCGGGGGGGAGGAGACCCAGTACTTC
CDR3: CASGGEETQYF

V: TRBV12-3/TRBV12-4
D: NA
size: NA
J: TRBJ1-1
length: 13
DNA: TGTGCCAGCAGTCTACAGGTAGGGACTGAAGCTTTCTTT
CDR3: CASSLQVGTEAFF

V: TRBV5-1
D: NA
size: NA
J: TRBJ1-1
length: 15
DNA: TGCGCCAGCAGCCCGGGGGGACGGGAGAACACTGAAGCTTTCTTT
CDR3: CASSPGGRENTEAFF

V: TRBV19
D: TRBD1
size: NA
J: TRBJ2-3
length: 15
DNA: TGTGCCAGTAGTATAGGAACAGGGGGTTCAGATACGCAGTATTTT
CDR3: CASSIGTGGSDTQYF

V: TRBV30
D: NA
size: NA
J: TRBJ2-7
length: 14
DNA: TGTGCCTGGAGGACCCAGAGCGGCCTCTACGAGCAGTACTTC
CDR3: CAWRTQSGLYEQYF

V: TRBV3-1/TRBV3-2
D: NA
size: NA
J: TRBJ2-1
length: 17
DNA: TGTGCCAGCAGCCAAATTGGGCAGCGGGCGCCCTACAATGAGCAGTTCTTC
CDR3: CASSQIGQRAPYNEQFF

V: TRBV5-1
D: TRBD1
size: once
J: TRBJ2-7
length: 16
DNA: TGCGCCAGCAGCTCCAGGCTAGGGACAGGGAACAACGAGCAGTACTTC
CDR3: CASSSRLGTGNNEQYF

V: TRBV19
D: TRBD2
size: NA
J: TRBJ2-1
length: 17
DNA: TGTGCCAGTAGTATACCTGGACTAGCGGGAGGTGTCGGTGAGCAGTTCTTC
CDR3: CASSIPGLAGGVGEQFF

V: TRBV21-1
D: NA
size: NA
J: TRBJ2-2
length: 17
DNA: TGTGCCAGCAGCAAAGTTTGGGGGGACCAAGCGGCCGGGGAGCTGTTTTTT
CDR3: CASSKVWGDQAAGELFF

V: TRBV5-4
D: NA
size: NA
J: TRBJ2-2
length: 15
DNA: TGTGCCAGCAGCTCTGGGGCGGAGATCACCGGGGAGCTGTTTTTT
CDR3: CASSSGAEITGELFF

V: TRBV6-6
D: TRBD1
size: NA
J: TRBJ1-5
length: 16
DNA: TGTGCCAGCAGCCCAGAAACAGGGGGGAGTAATCAGCCCCAGCATTTT
CDR3: CASSPETGGSNQPQHF

V: TRBV2
D: TRBD1
size: NA
J: TRBJ2-7
length: 14
DNA: TGTGCCAGCAGGACAAGGGACCACAGGGGCGAGCAGTACTTC
CDR3: CASRTRDHRGEQYF

V: TRBV19
D: NA
size: once
J: TRBJ1-5
length: 13
DNA: TGTGCCAGTGGAGACAGGTCGCATCAGCCCCAGCATTTT
CDR3: CASGDRSHQPQHF

V: TRBV9
D: NA
size: NA
J: TRBJ2-3
length: 14
DNA: TGTGCCAGCAGCGTAGCGGTGGGCACAGATACGCAGTATTTT
CDR3: CASSVAVGTDTQYF

V: TRBV30
D: TRBD1
size: NA
J: TRBJ1-1
length: 15
DNA: TGTGCCTGGAGCAAGTCGAGGACAGGGTTCACTGAAGCTTTCTTT
CDR3: CAWSKSRTGFTEAFF

V: TRBV19
D: TRBD1
size: NA
J: TRBJ1-2
length: 13
DNA: TGTGCCAGCGAGGGACAGAACTTCTATGGCTACACCTTC
CDR3: CASEGQNFYGYTF

V: TRBV4-1
D: NA
size: NA
J: TRBJ1-1
length: 13
DNA: TGCGCCAGCAGCCAAGACACAGGGAGACAAGCTTTCTTT
CDR3: CASSQDTGRQAFF

V: TRBV5-8
D: NA
size: NA
J: TRBJ2-1
length: 11
DNA: TGTGCCAGCAGCCGCGCCAATGAGCAGTTCTTC
CDR3: CASSRANEQFF

V: TRBV5-6
D: NA
size: NA
J: TRBJ2-3
length: 14
DNA: TGTGCCAGCAGCTGGGGCCGGGGGACAGATACGCAGTATTTT
CDR3: CASSWGRGTDTQYF

V: TRBV7-3
D: TRBD2
size: NA
J: TRBJ2-1
length: 15
DNA: TGTGCCAGCAGCTTGTTTAGCGGGGGGGCGGAAGAGCAGTTCTTC
CDR3: CASSLFSGGAEEQFF

V: TRBV28
D: NA
size: NA
J: TRBJ1-5
length: 14
DNA: TGTGCCAGCAGCTACGGACTGGAAAAGCAGCCCCAGCATTTT
CDR3: CASSYGLEKQPQHF